The sample holds many counts of the clone carrying this T cell receptor (beta chain). Its matching antigen is unknown. The library was made from cDNA and included unique molecular identifiers. TCRdb ran MiXCR on the PCR reads and lists one entry per CDR3 protein. The sample includes about 200,000 distinct CDR3 sequences, approximately 28% seen only once; the top ten take around 3.7%. The CDR3 has 13 residues. Between the trimmed V and J ends, which lost 7 bases and 0 bases, there was a span of 10 bases. CDR1 and CDR2 (germline): MDHEN, SYDVKM. The data are from a study of post-analysis software for immune sequencing data. Findings and caveats of the study: Five or six TRBV segments (TRBV5-6, TRBV5-1 and TRBV20-1 among them) occurred more frequently in patients than in controls.

The source of this sequence is a girl under 18 with multiple sclerosis. Input material: blood. J is TRBJ2-7 and V is TRBV28; D is unclear. The CDR3 DNA is TGTGCCAGCACTCAAACTTTCTCCTACGAGCAGTACTTC. It specifies CASTQTFSYEQYF.